This T cell receptor beta chain was sequenced in a study of blood T cell repertoires in COVID-19. Study details: T cells, B-cell-depleted T cells, or PBMCs supplied cDNA or gDNA.

V lost 7 bases and J lost 8; bases outside the gene matches: 7. The germline V gene encodes CDR1 MNHEY and CDR2 SVGAGI. The CDR3 length is 13 residues. Using immunoSEQ multiplex PCR, the repertoire was profiled, and TCRdb retains in-frame clones only, with some absent. The data hold roughly 150,000 clones, with around 80% observed a single time. Sequencing was performed on peripheral blood. The chain carries TRBV6-5 and TRBJ1-2, with 10 bases matching TRBD1. The sequence was collected from a woman aged 45-65 years with acute or convalescent COVID-19. The DNA of the CDR3 is TGTGCCAGCACTAACCGGGACAGGGGAGGCTACACCTTC. Encoded protein: CASTNRDRGGYTF.